This entry is about one T cell receptor (beta chain). The antigen it recognizes is unknown. Sequence at one end of the junction differs from germline and may be a read error. This sample is part of a study of response to subunit inactivated influenza vaccine (dated by TCRdb to the late 2010s). Regarding the study in general: To follow how T cells responded to a trivalent subunit inactivated influenza vaccine, the researchers relied on deep quantitative profiling of the T cell receptor repertoire. Findings and caveats that apply to the study as a whole: The authors suggested that each seasonal influenza vaccination may recruit only a limited number of new T cells.

Receptor amplification or capture employed RT-PCR. The sequencer listed for this sample is Illumina HiSeq 2500. TCRdb cleaned the public reads at Q25 with fastp, built clones with MiXCR and kept in-frame beta chains. Duplicate CDR3 protein sequences are folded into a single record with the most common DNA and genes. For this sample there are more than 450,000 distinct CDR3 sequences; approximately 12% appear just once. In total, the top ten clones hold about a tenth of the sample. The receptor was isolated from a man between 50 and 59 years old who received an inactivated influenza vaccine. Donor details come from another sample of the same person, matched by shared clones. Sequencing was performed on PBMCs from blood, taken on the day of vaccination.

The DNA sequence is TGTGCCACCAGTGATTCAGGTCGAGAGACCCACTACTTC. Translated, this is CATSDSGRETHYF. The rearranged chain carries TRBV24-1 and TRBJ2-5; the D gene cannot be named for sure. Counted from cysteine to phenylalanine, this CDR3 has 13 amino acids. Only the CDR3 DNA is retained, 39 bases long and in frame from the first base. Reading the germline V gene gives CDR1 KGHDR and CDR2 SFDVKD.